The source of this TCR beta chain is a study of CD8+CD57+ T cells in acquired aplastic anemia. Study as a whole: Quantities of DNA derived from sorted CD4+ and CD8+ cells averaged roughly 3 ug.

CDR1 is SGDLS and CDR2 is YYNGEE in the germline V gene. There are 12 residues in the CDR3. V lost 3 bases and J lost 7, with 5 bases in between. Sequencing was done on patients that had shown CD8+CD57+ cell expansion by flow cytometry. All participating patients were living with severe acquired aplastic anemia. At the time of blood sampling, patients had not yet received any therapy. The template for TCR beta VDJ and CDR3 sequence profiling was genomic DNA. MiXCR was run by TCRdb on the reads, yielding one entry per CDR3 protein. The sample has more than 150,000 distinct CDR3 sequences, around 47% seen once. This clonotype was seen many times. Its antigen is still unknown. Study observations and caveats: Researchers report that about 29 CD8+ CDR3 sequences appeared in both patients and controls.

The origin of this receptor is a human donor with aplastic anemia. Sequences were obtained from sorted CD4+, CD8+, or CD8+CD57+ T cells (not recorded which) from PBMCs. The genes are TRBV9 and TRBJ1-6; no reliable D call. The CDR3: CASSASNSPLHF. DNA for the CDR3: TGTGCCAGCAGCGCCTCGAATTCACCCCTCCACTTT.